A selection of T cell receptor beta chains follows, all from one sample in a study of monozygotic twins with inflammatory bowel disease. Reanalyzing the 5' RACE reads, TCRdb keeps one entry per CDR3 protein, without DNA. The sample totals about 150,000 distinct CDR3 sequences. The sequencing sample was made of blood. These receptors all stem from a human donor with ulcerative colitis or Crohn's disease, or a healthy co-twin of an affected twin (not recorded which). CDR3s include the opening cysteine and the closing phenylalanine or tryptophan.

v_call	j_call	cdr3_aa
TRBV4-3	TRBJ2-2	CAASSLAGELFF
TRBV28	TRBJ2-3	CASRAGQGHTDTQYF
TRBV7-7	TRBJ2-5	CASSSGLAGKETQYF
TRBV11-2	TRBJ1-2	CASSLSQGYYGYTF
TRBV4-3	TRBJ1-3	CASSQDLRNTIYF
TRBV11-3	TRBJ2-2	CASSLRLGALANTGELFF
TRBV5-4	TRBJ2-7	CASSPSSSGRFYEQYF
TRBV27	TRBJ2-7	CASSLLGLAGSSYEQYF
TRBV25-1	TRBJ2-1	CASSTRDSSTEQFF
TRBV9	TRBJ1-1	CASSVGAGGSLMNTEAFF
TRBV6-2/TRBV6-3	TRBJ1-2	CASIKAAGWSGSYTF
TRBV20-1	TRBJ1-5	CSARVEGNQPQHF
TRBV11-2	TRBJ2-4	CASSLGRMISKNIQYF
TRBV28	TRBJ2-3	CASRSPRGGTGTQYF
TRBV6-2/TRBV6-3	TRBJ2-2	CASSPLGMNTGELFF
TRBV3-1	TRBJ1-2	CASSQDGGRPYGYTF
TRBV6-1	TRBJ2-2	CASSEFGTGRTGELFF
TRBV7-2	TRBJ2-1	CASSLQSSGRINEQFF
TRBV20-1	TRBJ2-1	CSAGEGGRSEQFF
TRBV7-2	TRBJ1-1	CASSSGKGWTEAFF
TRBV7-2	TRBJ2-7	CASSPPTGIRDEQYF
TRBV20-1	TRBJ1-1	CSASEGRNTEAFF
TRBV5-1	TRBJ1-5	CASRTGTGNQPQHF
TRBV5-6	TRBJ2-1	CASSDYAGGAFF
TRBV19	TRBJ2-4	CASSQGFLLAKNIQYF
TRBV18	TRBJ2-1	CASSPWSSGAHEQFF
TRBV9	TRBJ2-1	CASSLENRVNEQFF